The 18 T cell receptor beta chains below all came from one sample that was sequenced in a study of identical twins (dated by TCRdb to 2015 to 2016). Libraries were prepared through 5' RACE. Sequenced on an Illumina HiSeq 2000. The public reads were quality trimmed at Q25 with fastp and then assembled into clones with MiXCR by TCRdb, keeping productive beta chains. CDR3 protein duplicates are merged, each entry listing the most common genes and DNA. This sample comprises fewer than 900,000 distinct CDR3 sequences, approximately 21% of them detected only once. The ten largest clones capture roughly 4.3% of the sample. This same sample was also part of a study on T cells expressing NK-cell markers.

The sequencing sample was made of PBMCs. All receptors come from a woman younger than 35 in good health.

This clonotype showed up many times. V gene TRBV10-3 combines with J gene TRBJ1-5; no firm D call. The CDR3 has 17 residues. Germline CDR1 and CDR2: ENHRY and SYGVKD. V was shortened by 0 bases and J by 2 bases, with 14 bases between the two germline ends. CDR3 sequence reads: CAISESVYFSGNQPQHF. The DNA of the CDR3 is TGTGCCATCAGTGAGTCGGTATATTTCAGCGGCAATCAGCCCCAGCATTTT.

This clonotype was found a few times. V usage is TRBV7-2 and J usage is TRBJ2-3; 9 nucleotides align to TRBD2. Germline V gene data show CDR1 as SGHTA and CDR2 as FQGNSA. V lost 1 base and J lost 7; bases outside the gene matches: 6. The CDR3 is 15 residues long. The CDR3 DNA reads TGTGCCAGCAGCTTAGAGACTAGCGGCTCATATACGCAGTATTTT. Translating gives CASSLETSGSYTQYF.

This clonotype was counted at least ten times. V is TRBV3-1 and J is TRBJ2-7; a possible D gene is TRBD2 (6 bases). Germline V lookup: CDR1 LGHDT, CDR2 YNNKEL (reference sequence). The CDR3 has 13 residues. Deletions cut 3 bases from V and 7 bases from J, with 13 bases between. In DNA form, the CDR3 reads TGTGCCAGCAGCCAGTTCAGGGACTGGGAGCAGTACTTC. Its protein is CASSQFRDWEQYF.

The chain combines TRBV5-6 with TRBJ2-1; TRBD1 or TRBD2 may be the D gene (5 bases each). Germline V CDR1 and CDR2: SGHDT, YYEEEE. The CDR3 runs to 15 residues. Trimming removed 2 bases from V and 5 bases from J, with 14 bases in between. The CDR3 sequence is CASSLPGPLHNEQFF. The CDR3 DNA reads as TGTGCCAGCAGCTTACCGGGACCGTTACACAATGAGCAGTTCTTC.

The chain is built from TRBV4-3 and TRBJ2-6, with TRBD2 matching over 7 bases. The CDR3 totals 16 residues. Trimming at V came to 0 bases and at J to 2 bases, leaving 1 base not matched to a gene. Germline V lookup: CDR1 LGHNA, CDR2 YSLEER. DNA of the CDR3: TGCGCCAGCAGCCAAGAGGGGGGGGCTGGGGCCAACGTCCTGACTTTC. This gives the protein CASSQEGGAGANVLTF.

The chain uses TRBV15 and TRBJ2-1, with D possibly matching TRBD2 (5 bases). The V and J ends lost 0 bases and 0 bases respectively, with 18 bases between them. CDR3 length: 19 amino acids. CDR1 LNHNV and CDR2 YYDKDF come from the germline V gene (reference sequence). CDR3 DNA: TGTGCCACCAGCAGAGATCGGGAATATAAACCTAGCTCCTACAATGAGCAGTTCTTC. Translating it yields CATSRDREYKPSSYNEQFF.

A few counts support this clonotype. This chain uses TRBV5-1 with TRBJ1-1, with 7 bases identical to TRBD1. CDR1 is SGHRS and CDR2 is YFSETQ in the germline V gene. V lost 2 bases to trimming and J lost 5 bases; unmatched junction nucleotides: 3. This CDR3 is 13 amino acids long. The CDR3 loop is CASSFDRETEAFF. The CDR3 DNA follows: TGCGCCAGCAGCTTTGACAGGGAGACTGAAGCTTTCTTT. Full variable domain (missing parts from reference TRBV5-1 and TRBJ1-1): KAGVTQTPRYLIKTRGQQVTLSCSPISGHRSVSWYQQTPGQGLQFLFEYFSETQRNKGNFPGRFSGRQFSNSRSEMNVSTLELGDSALYLCASSFDRETEAFFGQGTRLTVV.

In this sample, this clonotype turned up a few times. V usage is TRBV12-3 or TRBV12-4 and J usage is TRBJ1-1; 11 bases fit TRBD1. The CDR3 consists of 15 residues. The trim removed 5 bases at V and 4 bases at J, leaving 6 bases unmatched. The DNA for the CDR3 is TGTGCCAGCAGTCAGACCGGGACAGGGGGCACTGAAGCTTTCTTT. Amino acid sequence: CASSQTGTGGTEAFF.

The chain's CDR3 is CASSLERLAVTDTQYF. CDR3 DNA sequence: TGCGCCAGCAGCTTGGAGAGACTAGCGGTCACAGATACGCAGTATTTT. This chain links TRBV5-1 with TRBJ2-3; 9 bases agree with TRBD2. The CDR3 is made up of 16 amino acids. Losses at the gene ends were 0 bases for V and 2 bases for J; bases not matched to a gene: 4. The germline gives CDR1 SGHRS, CDR2 YFSETQ. Drawing the rest from reference TRBV5-1 and TRBJ2-3, the complete variable domain is KAGVTQTPRYLIKTRGQQVTLSCSPISGHRSVSWYQQTPGQGLQFLFEYFSETQRNKGNFPGRFSGRQFSNSRSEMNVSTLELGDSALYLCASSLERLAVTDTQYFGPGTRLTVL.

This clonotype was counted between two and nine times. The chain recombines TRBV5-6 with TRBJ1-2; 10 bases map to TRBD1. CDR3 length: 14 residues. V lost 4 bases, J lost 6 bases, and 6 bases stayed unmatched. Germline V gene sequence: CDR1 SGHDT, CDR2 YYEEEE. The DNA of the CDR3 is TGTGCCAGCAGCCCGGGACAGGGGATCGATGGCTACACCTTC. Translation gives CASSPGQGIDGYTF.

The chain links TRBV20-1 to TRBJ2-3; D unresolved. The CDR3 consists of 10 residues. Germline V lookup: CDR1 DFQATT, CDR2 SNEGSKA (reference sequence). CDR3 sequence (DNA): TGCAGCCTGTTTGCAGATACGCAGTATTTT. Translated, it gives CSLFADTQYF.

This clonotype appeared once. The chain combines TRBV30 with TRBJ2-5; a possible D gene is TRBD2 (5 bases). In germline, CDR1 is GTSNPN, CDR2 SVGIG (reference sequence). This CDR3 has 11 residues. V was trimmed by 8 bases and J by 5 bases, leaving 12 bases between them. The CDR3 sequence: CAGESVETQYF. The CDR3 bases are TGTGCCGGGGAGTCTGTGGAGACCCAGTACTTC. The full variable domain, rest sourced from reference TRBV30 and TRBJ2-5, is SQTIHQWPATLVQPVGSPLSLECTVEGTSNPNLYWYRQAAGRGLQLLFYSVGIGQISSEVPQNLSASRPQDRQFILSSKKLLLSDSGFYLCAGESVETQYFGPGTRLLVL.

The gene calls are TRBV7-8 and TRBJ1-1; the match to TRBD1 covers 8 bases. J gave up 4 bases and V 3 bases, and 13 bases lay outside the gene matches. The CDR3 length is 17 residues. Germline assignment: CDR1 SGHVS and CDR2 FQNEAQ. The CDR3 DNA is TGTGCCAGCAGCTTGAACAGGGGGGACTTCCGAGCCACTGAAGCTTTCTTT. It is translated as CASSLNRGDFRATEAFF.

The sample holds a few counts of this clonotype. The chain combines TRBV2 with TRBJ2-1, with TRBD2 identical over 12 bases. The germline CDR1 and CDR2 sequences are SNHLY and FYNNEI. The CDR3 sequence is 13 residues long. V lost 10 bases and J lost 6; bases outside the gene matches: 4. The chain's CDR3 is CANGLAGINEQFF. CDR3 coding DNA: TGTGCCAATGGACTAGCGGGGATCAATGAGCAGTTCTTC.

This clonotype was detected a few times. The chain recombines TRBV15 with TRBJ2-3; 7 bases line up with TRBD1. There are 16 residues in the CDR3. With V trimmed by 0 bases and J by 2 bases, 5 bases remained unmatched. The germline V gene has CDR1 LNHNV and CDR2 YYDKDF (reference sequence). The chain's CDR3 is CATSRDYTGVTDTQYF. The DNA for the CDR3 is TGTGCCACCAGCAGAGATTACACAGGGGTCACAGATACGCAGTATTTT.

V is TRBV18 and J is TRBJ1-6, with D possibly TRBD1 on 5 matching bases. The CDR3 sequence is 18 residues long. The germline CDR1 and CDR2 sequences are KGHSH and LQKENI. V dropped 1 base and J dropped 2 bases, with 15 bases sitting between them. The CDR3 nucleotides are TGTGCCAGCTCACCACGGCAGCAGGGAAGGACCTATAATTCACCCCTCCACTTT. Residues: CASSPRQQGRTYNSPLHF.

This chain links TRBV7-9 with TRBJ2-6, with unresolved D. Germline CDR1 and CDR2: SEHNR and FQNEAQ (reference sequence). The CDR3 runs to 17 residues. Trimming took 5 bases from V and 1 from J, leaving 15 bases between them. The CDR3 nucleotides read TGTGCCAGCAGCCCGCCAAGAAACAGATCTGGGGCCAACGTCCTGACTTTC. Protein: CASSPPRNRSGANVLTF.

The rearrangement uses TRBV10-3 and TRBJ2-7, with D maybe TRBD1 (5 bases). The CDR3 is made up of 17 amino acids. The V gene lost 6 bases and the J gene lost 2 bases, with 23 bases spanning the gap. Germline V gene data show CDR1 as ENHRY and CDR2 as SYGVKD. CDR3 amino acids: CAISPGARWQSTYEQYF. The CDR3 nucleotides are TGTGCCATCAGCCCTGGGGCAAGGTGGCAGTCAACCTACGAGCAGTACTTC.